The entry that follows covers one T cell receptor beta chain sequence. Its specificity is not known. These data originate in a study of T-cell memory formation after mild COVID-19. Study-wide findings and caveats: Clones that contracted from day 15 to 85 had balanced CD4/CD8; later expanders were CD4+ biased. That cross-reactive memory joined was suggested by some responding clones appearing in pre-infection memory.

The CDR3 extends over 15 amino acids. Trimming removed 8 bases from V and 4 bases from J; junction bases left unmatched: 11. Each CDR3 protein gets one entry after TCRdb re-called the 5' RACE reads with MiXCR. The top ten hold about 21% of the sample, which has 280,000 or so distinct CDR3 sequences, approximately 18% seen once. This TCR was sampled from a young man who had mild COVID-19 (a few samples of this study predate the infection). Cell type and time point are not known. Sequencing used PBMCs or a T cell subset sorted from them (not recorded which). The chain couples TRBV12-3 or TRBV12-4 to TRBJ2-1; 7 bases line up with TRBD1. The CDR3 loop reads CASLSLGGGYNEQFF. As DNA, the CDR3 is TGTGCCAGCCTTTCGCTAGGGGGCGGTTACAATGAGCAGTTCTTC.